The sequence of this TCR beta chain was determined in a study of blood T cell repertoires in COVID-19. Background on the study: COVID-19 samples, acute and convalescent, were from the United States, Italy and Spain. T cells, B-cell-depleted T cells, or PBMCs provided the cDNA or gDNA that served as material.

The J segment lost 8 bases and the V segment lost 6 bases, leaving 9 bases of the junction unmatched. The CDR3 is 13 amino acids. Looked up from germline, CDR1 is KGHSH and CDR2 is LQKENI. Details on this clone: The identical CDR3 is also encoded by other nucleotide sequences in the sample.

This table comes from immunoSEQ multiplex PCR, and its TCRdb copy is limited to in-frame clones, with some not included. The sample holds about 180,000 clones, 80% to 90% seen once. This sequence was found in a man in his fifties or sixties with active or convalescent COVID-19. Input material: peripheral blood. The chain employs TRBV18 and TRBJ1-2; 7 positions agree with TRBD1. In DNA form, the CDR3 reads TGTGCCAGCTCGCCGAGACAGGGTGAGGGCTACACCTTC. It is translated as CASSPRQGEGYTF.